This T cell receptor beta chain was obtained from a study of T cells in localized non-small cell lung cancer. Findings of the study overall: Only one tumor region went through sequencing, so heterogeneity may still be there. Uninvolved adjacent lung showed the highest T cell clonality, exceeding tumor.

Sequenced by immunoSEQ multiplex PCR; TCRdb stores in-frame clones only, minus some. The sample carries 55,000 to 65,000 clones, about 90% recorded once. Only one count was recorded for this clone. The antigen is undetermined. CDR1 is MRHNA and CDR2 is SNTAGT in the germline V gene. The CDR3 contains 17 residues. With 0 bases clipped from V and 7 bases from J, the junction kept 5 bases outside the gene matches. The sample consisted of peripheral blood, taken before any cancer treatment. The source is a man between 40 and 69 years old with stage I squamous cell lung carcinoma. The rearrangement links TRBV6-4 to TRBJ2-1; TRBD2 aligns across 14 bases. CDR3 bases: TGTGCCAGCAGTGACTCCCGGACTAGCGGGAGGAGGAATGAGCAGTTCTTC. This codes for CASSDSRTSGRRNEQFF.